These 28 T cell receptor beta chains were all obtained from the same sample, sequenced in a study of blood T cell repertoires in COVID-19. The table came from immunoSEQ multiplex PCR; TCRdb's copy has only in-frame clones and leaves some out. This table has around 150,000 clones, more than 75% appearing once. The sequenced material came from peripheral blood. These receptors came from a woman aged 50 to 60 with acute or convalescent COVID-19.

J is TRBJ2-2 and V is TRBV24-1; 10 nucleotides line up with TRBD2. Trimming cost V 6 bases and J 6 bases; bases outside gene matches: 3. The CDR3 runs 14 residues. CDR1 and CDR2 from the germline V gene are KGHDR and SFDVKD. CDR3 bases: TGTGCCACCAGTCCAGCGGGGGGGGCCGGGGAGCTGTTTTTT. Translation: CATSPAGGAGELFF.

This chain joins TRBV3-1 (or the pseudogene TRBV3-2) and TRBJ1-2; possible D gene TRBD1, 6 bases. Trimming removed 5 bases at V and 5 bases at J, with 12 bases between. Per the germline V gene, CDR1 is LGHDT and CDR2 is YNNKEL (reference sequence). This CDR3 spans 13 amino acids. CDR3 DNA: TGTGCCAGCAGCTTGGACAGCGAGTATGGCTACACCTTC. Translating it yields CASSLDSEYGYTF.

The CDR3 DNA is TGTGCCAGCAGCCTCGGGGGGCTCAATGAGCAGTTCTTC. Amino acids: CASSLGGLNEQFF. The rearrangement links TRBV7-2 to TRBJ2-1; possible D gene TRBD2, 7 bases. The germline V gene has CDR1 SGHTA and CDR2 FQGNSA. V shed 5 bases and J shed 6 bases, with 11 bases lying between them. The CDR3 has 13 amino acids.

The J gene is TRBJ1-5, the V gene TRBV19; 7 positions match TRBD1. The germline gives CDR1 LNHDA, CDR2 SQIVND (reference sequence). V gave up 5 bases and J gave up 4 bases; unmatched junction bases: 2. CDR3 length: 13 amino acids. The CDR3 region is CASSGGQNQPQHF. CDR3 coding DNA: TGTGCCAGTAGTGGGGGACAGAATCAGCCCCAGCATTTT.

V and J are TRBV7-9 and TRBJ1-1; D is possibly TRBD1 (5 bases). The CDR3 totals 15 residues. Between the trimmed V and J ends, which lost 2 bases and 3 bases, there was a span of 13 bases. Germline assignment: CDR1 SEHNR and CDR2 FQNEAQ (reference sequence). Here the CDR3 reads CASSLWFREDTEAFF. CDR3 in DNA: TGTGCCAGCAGCTTATGGTTCAGGGAGGACACTGAAGCTTTCTTT.

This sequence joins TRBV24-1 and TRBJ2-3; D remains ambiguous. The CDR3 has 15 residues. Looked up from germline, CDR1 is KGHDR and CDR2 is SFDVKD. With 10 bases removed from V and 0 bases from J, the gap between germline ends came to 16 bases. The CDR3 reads CATRSADASTDTQYF. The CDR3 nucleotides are TGTGCCACAAGGTCCGCGGATGCTAGCACAGATACGCAGTATTTT.

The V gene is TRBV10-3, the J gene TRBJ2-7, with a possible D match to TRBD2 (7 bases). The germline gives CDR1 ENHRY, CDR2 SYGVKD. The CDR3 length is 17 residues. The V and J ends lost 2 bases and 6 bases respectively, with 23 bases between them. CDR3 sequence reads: CAISELGGGTLGGEQYF. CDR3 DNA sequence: TGTGCCATCAGTGAGCTGGGAGGGGGAACTCTGGGGGGCGAGCAGTACTTC.

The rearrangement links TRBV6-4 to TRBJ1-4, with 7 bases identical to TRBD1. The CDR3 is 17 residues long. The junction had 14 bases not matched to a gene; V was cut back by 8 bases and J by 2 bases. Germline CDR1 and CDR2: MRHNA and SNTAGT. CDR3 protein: CASVRDSETPTNEKLFF. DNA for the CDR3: TGTGCCAGCGTGAGGGACAGTGAAACCCCGACTAATGAAAAACTGTTTTTT.

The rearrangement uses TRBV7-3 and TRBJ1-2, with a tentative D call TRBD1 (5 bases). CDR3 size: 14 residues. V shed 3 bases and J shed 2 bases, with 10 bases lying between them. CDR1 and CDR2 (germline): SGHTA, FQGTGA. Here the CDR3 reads CASSLGRENYGYTF. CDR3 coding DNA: TGTGCCAGCAGCTTGGGCAGGGAAAACTATGGCTACACCTTC.

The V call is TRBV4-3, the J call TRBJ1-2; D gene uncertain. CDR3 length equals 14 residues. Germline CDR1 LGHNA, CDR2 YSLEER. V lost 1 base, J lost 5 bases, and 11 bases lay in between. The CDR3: CASSQGRQNYGYTF. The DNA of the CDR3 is TGCGCCAGCAGCCAAGGTCGACAAAATTATGGCTACACCTTC.

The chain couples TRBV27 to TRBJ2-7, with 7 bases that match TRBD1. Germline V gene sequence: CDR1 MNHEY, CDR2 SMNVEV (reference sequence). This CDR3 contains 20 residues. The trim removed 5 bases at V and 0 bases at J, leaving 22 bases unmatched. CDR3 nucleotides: TGTGCCAGCAGTACGCTCTACGATGTGACGGGACAGAGCCACTCCTACGAGCAGTACTTC. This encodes CASSTLYDVTGQSHSYEQYF.

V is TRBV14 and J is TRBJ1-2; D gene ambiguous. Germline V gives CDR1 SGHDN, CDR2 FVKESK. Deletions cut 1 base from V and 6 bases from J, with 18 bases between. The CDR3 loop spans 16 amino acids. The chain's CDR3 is CASSQGYLMGGDGYTF. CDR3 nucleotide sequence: TGTGCCAGCAGCCAAGGCTATTTGATGGGAGGAGATGGCTACACCTTC. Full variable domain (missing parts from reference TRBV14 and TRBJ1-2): EAGVTQFPSHSVIEKGQTVTLRCDPISGHDNLYWYRRVMGKEIKFLLHFVKESKQDESGMPNNRFLAERTGGTYSTLKVQPAELEDSGVYFCASSQGYLMGGDGYTFGSGTRLTVV.

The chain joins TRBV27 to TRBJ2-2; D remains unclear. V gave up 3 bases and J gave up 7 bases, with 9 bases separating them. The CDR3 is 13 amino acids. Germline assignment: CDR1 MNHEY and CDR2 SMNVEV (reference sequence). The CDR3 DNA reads TGTGCCAGCAGTTTCAACTTGAACGGGGAGCTGTTTTTT. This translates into CASSFNLNGELFF.

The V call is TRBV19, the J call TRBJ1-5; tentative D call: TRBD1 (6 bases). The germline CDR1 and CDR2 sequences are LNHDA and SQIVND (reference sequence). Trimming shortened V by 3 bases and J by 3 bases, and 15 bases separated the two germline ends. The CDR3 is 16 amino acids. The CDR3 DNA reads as TGTGCCAGTAGTATTTGGCGACAGGCGCCCAATCAGCCCCAGCATTTT. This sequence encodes CASSIWRQAPNQPQHF.

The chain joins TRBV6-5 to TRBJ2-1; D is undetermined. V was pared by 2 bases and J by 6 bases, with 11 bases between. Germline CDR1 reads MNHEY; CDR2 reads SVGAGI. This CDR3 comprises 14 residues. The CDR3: CASSYPLRVNEQFF. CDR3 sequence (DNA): TGTGCCAGCAGTTACCCCCTACGGGTCAATGAGCAGTTCTTC.

CDR3 sequence reads: CASSSNSGNTEAFF. CDR3 in DNA: TGTGCCAGCAGCTCAAACAGTGGAAACACTGAAGCTTTCTTT. V gene TRBV7-3 combines with J gene TRBJ1-1; D is ambiguous. V was cut by 4 bases and J by 2 bases, with 11 bases left in between. This CDR3 has 14 residues. Germline CDR1 is SGHTA and CDR2 is FQGTGA.

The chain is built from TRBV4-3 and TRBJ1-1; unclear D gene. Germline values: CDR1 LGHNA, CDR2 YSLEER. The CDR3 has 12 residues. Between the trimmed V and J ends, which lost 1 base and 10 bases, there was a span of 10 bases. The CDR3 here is CASSQGADAAFF. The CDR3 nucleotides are TGCGCCAGCAGCCAAGGGGCAGATGCAGCTTTCTTT.

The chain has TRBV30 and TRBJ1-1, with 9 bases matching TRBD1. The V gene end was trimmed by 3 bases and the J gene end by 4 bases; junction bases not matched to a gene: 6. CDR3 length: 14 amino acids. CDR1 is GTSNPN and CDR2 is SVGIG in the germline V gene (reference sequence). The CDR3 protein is CAWSLRDRVTEAFF. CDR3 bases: TGTGCCTGGAGCCTTCGGGACAGGGTCACTGAAGCTTTCTTT.

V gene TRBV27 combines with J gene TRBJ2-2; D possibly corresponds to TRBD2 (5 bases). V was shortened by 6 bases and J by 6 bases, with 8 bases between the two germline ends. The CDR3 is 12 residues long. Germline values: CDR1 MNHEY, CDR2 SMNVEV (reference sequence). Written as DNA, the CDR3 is TGTGCCAGCAGGAGGGTCTCCGGGGAGCTGTTTTTT. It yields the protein CASRRVSGELFF.

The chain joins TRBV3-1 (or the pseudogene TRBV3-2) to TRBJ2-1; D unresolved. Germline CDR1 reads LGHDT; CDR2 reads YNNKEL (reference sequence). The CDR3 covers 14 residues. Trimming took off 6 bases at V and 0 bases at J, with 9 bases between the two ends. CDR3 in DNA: TGTGCCAGCAGGGCCTCCGTCTCCTACAATGAGCAGTTCTTC. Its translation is CASRASVSYNEQFF.

CDR3 region: CASSARQGADEQYF. The CDR3 nucleotides are TGCGCCAGCAGCGCTCGACAGGGGGCGGATGAGCAGTACTTC. The V and J genes are TRBV4-3 and TRBJ2-7; 10 bases match TRBD1. The CDR3 is made up of 14 amino acids. The V and J ends lost 5 bases and 7 bases, in that order; junction bases with no gene match: 8. The germline V gene encodes CDR1 LGHNA and CDR2 YSLEER.

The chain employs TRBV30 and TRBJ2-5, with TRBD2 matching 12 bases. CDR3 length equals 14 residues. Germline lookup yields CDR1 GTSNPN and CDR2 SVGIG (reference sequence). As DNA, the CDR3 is TGTGCTAGGGGGGGACTAGCGGGCGGAGAGACCCAGTACTTC. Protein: CARGGLAGGETQYF.

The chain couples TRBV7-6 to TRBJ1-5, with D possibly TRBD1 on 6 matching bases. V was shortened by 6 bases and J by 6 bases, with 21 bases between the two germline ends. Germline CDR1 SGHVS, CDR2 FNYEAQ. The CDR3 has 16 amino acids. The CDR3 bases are TGTGCCAGCAGTCCCTCGACAGGCGTACGAGGTCAGCCCCAGCATTTT. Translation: CASSPSTGVRGQPQHF.

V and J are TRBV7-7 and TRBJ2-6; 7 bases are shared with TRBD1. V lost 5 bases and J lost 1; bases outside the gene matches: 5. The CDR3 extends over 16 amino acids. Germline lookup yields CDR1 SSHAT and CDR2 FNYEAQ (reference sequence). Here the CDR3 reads CASSVGQSSGANVLTF. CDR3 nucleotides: TGTGCCAGCAGCGTGGGACAGTCGTCTGGGGCCAACGTCCTGACTTTC.

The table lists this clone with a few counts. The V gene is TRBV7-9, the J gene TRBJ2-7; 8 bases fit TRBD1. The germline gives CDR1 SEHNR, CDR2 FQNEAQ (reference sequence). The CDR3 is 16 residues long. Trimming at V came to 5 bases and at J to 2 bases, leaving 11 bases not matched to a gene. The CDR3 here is CASSPGQGFSTYEQYF. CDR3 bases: TGTGCCAGCAGCCCCGGACAGGGTTTCTCTACCTACGAGCAGTACTTC.

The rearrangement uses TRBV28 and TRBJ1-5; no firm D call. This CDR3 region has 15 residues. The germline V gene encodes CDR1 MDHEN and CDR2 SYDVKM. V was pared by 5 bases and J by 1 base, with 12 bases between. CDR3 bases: TGTGCCAGCAGTGCTCATGGAGCAAGCAATCAGCCCCAGCATTTT. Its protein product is CASSAHGASNQPQHF.

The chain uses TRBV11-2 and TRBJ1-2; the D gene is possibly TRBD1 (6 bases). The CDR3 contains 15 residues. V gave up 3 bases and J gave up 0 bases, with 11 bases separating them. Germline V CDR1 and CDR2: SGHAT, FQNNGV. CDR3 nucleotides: TGTGCCAGCAGCTTGTATGGGGGCCCTAACTATGGCTACACCTTC. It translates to CASSLYGGPNYGYTF.

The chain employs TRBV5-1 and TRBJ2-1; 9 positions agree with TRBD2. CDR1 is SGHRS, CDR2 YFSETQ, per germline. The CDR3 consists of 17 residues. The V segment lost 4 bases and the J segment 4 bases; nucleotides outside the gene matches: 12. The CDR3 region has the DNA TGCGCCAGCAGCCCTGGCCTCGGGCGGGGGGGTTACAATGAGCAGTTCTTC. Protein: CASSPGLGRGGYNEQFF. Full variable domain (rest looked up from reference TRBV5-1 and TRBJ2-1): KAGVTQTPRYLIKTRGQQVTLSCSPISGHRSVSWYQQTPGQGLQFLFEYFSETQRNKGNFPGRFSGRQFSNSRSEMNVSTLELGDSALYLCASSPGLGRGGYNEQFFGPGTRLTVL.